These 14 T cell receptor beta chains were all obtained from the same sample, sequenced in a study of post-analysis software for immune sequencing data. General study results and limits: Roughly five TRBV segments, including TRBV5-6, TRBV5-1 and TRBV20-1, were more frequent in patients than controls.

These receptors' targets are unknown. TCR beta cDNA libraries included unique molecular identifiers. TCRdb re-derived calls from the PCR reads in MiXCR, one entry per CDR3 protein. The sample has some 690,000 distinct CDR3 sequences; 30% are singletons. The specimen was blood. The receptors were sampled from a girl aged 10 to 17 with multiple sclerosis.

V usage is TRBV20-1 and J usage is TRBJ2-3, with 8 bases identical to TRBD1. Germline values: CDR1 DFQATT, CDR2 SNEGSKA (reference sequence). The CDR3 contains 18 residues. The V gene end was trimmed by 3 bases and the J gene end by 1 base; junction bases not matched to a gene: 15. CDR3 loop: CSARNRTGWLAGTDTQYF. In nucleotides, the CDR3 is TGCAGTGCTAGGAACAGGACAGGGTGGCTAGCAGGCACAGATACGCAGTATTTT.

CDR3 loop: CASSYFRDRHSYEQYF. DNA for the CDR3: TGCGCCAGCAGCTATTTCCGGGACAGGCACTCCTACGAGCAGTACTTC. The rearrangement joins TRBV4-3 to TRBJ2-7, with 8 bases identical to TRBD1. The CDR3 sequence is 16 residues long. V lost 5 bases and J lost 0; bases outside the gene matches: 9. CDR1 LGHNA and CDR2 YSLEER come from the germline V gene.

In this sample, this clonotype turned up many times. The V gene is TRBV28, the J gene TRBJ2-5; D remains ambiguous. Trimming removed 5 bases at V and 0 bases at J, with 7 bases between. The CDR3 sequence is 13 residues long. The germline V gene has CDR1 MDHEN and CDR2 SYDVKM. The CDR3 DNA follows: TGTGCCAGCAGTCCGGAAAACCAAGAGACCCAGTACTTC. This translates into CASSPENQETQYF.

This clonotype was seen more than once but under ten times. The CDR3 spells CASSLGQHSYEQYF. The CDR3 coding sequence is TGTGCCAGCAGCCTCGGACAGCACTCCTACGAGCAGTACTTC. The rearrangement joins TRBV3-1 to TRBJ2-7; the D gene is possibly TRBD1 (6 bases). From germline, CDR1 is LGHDT and CDR2 YNNKEL (reference sequence). The V gene lost 4 bases and the J gene lost 0 bases, with 10 bases spanning the gap. The length of the CDR3 is 14 residues.

This clonotype has a count of ten or more. The chain joins TRBV27 to TRBJ2-5; 8 bases map to TRBD1. The end of the DNA fits TRBJ2-7 better, so the J call may be wrong. There are 15 residues in the CDR3. CDR1 and CDR2 (germline): MNHEY, SMNVEV (reference sequence). Here the CDR3 reads CASSLRTGSLYEQYF. Written as DNA, the CDR3 is TGTGCCAGCAGTTTACGGACAGGGTCCCTTTACGAGCAGTACTTC.

This clonotype was counted between two and nine times. The genes are TRBV4-3 and TRBJ2-7; TRBD2 matches at 7 bases. Germline loops: CDR1 LGHNA, CDR2 YSLEER. The trim removed 0 bases at V and 0 bases at J, leaving 14 bases unmatched. CDR3 length equals 19 residues. CDR3 in DNA: TGCGCCAGCAGCCAAGATTGGTCCGTTCCTAGCGGTAGCTCCTACGAGCAGTACTTC. Translation: CASSQDWSVPSGSSYEQYF.

This rearrangement joins TRBV6-5 to TRBJ1-1; D not certain. CDR1 and CDR2 (germline): MNHEY, SVGAGI. V lost 5 bases to trimming and J lost 4 bases, with 11 bases between them. This CDR3 contains 13 residues. The CDR3 loop is CASSRSRSTEAFF. In nucleotides, the CDR3 is TGTGCCAGCAGTCGGAGCAGGAGCACTGAAGCTTTCTTT.

As regards this clonotype: A clone one base away is much larger, so this may be a read error. The V gene is TRBV6-5, the J gene TRBJ2-1; D may be TRBD1 (6 bases). The CDR3 length is 13 residues. The V gene lost 6 bases and the J gene lost 4 bases, with 10 bases spanning the gap. In germline, CDR1 is MNHEY, CDR2 SVGAGI. The chain's CDR3 is CASSRTEYNEQFF. CDR3 sequence (DNA): TGTGCCAGCAGCCGGACAGAGTACAATGAGCAGTTCTTC.

V usage is TRBV7-3 and J usage is TRBJ1-1; D is ambiguous. Looked up from germline, CDR1 is SGHTA and CDR2 is FQGTGA. Trimming cost V 3 bases and J 4 bases, with 12 bases left between them. The CDR3 is 14 residues long. The CDR3 protein is CASSLGKVGTEAFF. The CDR3 bases are TGTGCCAGCAGCTTGGGCAAGGTAGGCACTGAAGCTTTCTTT.

This clonotype was seen more than once but under ten times. The chain has TRBV6-6 and TRBJ2-3; D unclear. CDR1 is MNHNY, CDR2 SVGAGI, per germline (reference sequence). This CDR3 has 9 amino acids. Trimming cost V 8 bases and J 7 bases, with 4 bases left between them. The CDR3 region is CASGNTQYF. The CDR3 DNA is TGTGCCAGCGGGAATACGCAGTATTTT.

The gene calls are TRBV15 and TRBJ1-1; D is possibly TRBD1 (5 bases). Looked up from germline, CDR1 is LNHNV and CDR2 is YYDKDF (reference sequence). The V end was cut by 6 bases, the J end by 3 bases, with 14 bases between. The CDR3 loop spans 14 amino acids. CDR3: CATRQDNSYTEAFF. The CDR3 bases are TGTGCCACCAGGCAGGACAACTCCTACACTGAAGCTTTCTTT.

In its sample, this clonotype was seen a few times. The chain uses TRBV5-5 and TRBJ1-1; 12 bases are shared with TRBD1. There are 18 residues in the CDR3. V lost 1 base to trimming and J lost 0 bases; unmatched junction nucleotides: 7. Germline V gene data show CDR1 as SGHKS and CDR2 as YYEKEE (reference sequence). CDR3 loop: CASSLRPGQGAMNTEAFF. CDR3 in DNA: TGTGCCAGCAGCTTGCGCCCGGGACAGGGGGCTATGAACACTGAAGCTTTCTTT.

This clonotype was seen a handful of times. The rearrangement joins TRBV20-1 to TRBJ1-2; D is undetermined. The germline V and J ends were trimmed by 4 bases and 4 bases, with 16 bases remaining between them. Germline CDR1 DFQATT, CDR2 SNEGSKA (reference sequence). The CDR3 extends over 14 amino acids. CDR3 nucleotide sequence: TGCAGTGCTAAGGCAGCCGGGAACCTCTATGGCTACACCTTC. Translated, it gives CSAKAAGNLYGYTF.

There are a few counts of this clonotype. The rearrangement uses TRBV5-1 and TRBJ2-4; D unclear. CDR3 size: 16 residues. Germline values: CDR1 SGHRS, CDR2 YFSETQ. V dropped 3 bases and J dropped 3 bases, with 16 bases sitting between them. CDR3 nucleotide sequence: TGCGCCAGCAGCTCCACCGGCCAATGGGGCAAAAACATTCAGTACTTC. Its protein product is CASSSTGQWGKNIQYF.